This entry lists 22 T cell receptor beta chains sequenced from one sample in a study of cytomegalovirus exposure and HLA in healthy donors. This table comes from immunoSEQ multiplex PCR, and its TCRdb copy is limited to in-frame clones, with some not included. The data contain fewer than 200,000 clones, around 85% of them singletons. Sequenced: PBMCs. These receptors were collected from a man aged 18-30 years in good health and CMV-seropositive.

The V call is TRBV5-6, the J call TRBJ2-7; tentative D call: TRBD2 (5 bases). CDR1 is SGHDT and CDR2 is YYEEEE in the germline V gene. This CDR3 is built from 13 residues. The ends were cut back, 4 bases at V and 3 bases at J, with 11 bases in the middle. This chain's CDR3 is CASSTGVNYEQYF. The CDR3, as DNA: TGTGCCAGCAGCACCGGGGTCAACTACGAGCAGTACTTC. The entire variable domain, with the rest obtained from reference TRBV5-6 and TRBJ2-7, is as follows: DAGVTQSPTHLIKTRGQQVTLRCSPKSGHDTVSWYQQALGQGPQFIFQYYEEEERQRGNFPDRFSGHQFPNYSSELNVNALLLGDSALYLCASSTGVNYEQYFGPGTRLTVT.

The rearrangement links TRBV28 to TRBJ2-4; 7 bases line up with TRBD2. Trimming cost V 6 bases and J 1 base; bases outside gene matches: 6. The germline V gene encodes CDR1 MDHEN and CDR2 SYDVKM. CDR3 length equals 15 residues. The CDR3 loop reads CASSPGGRAKNIQYF. CDR3 DNA sequence: TGTGCCAGCAGCCCGGGAGGTAGGGCCAAAAACATTCAGTACTTC.

This clone was seen only once. V usage is TRBV10-1 and J usage is TRBJ2-7; 9 nucleotides line up with TRBD2. CDR1 is WNHNN and CDR2 is SYGVQD in the germline V gene (reference sequence). The ends lost 0 bases at V and 4 bases at J; junction bases unmatched: 1. This CDR3 comprises 14 residues. The CDR3 region is CASSESSGSYEQYF. CDR3 bases: TGCGCCAGCAGTGAGTCTAGCGGGAGTTACGAGCAGTACTTC.

This clone has a handful of counts. This chain joins TRBV5-1 and TRBJ2-5, with 7 bases matching TRBD2. The ends lost 4 bases at V and 1 base at J; junction bases unmatched: 10. This CDR3 contains 16 residues. From germline, CDR1 is SGHRS and CDR2 YFSETQ. The CDR3 protein is CASSAGGRGPQETQYF. DNA of the CDR3: TGCGCCAGCAGCGCCGGGGGGAGGGGCCCCCAAGAGACCCAGTACTTC.

J is TRBJ2-3 and V is TRBV29-1; D is possibly TRBD2 (6 bases). CDR1 and CDR2 from the germline V gene are SQVTM and ANQGSEA. Trimming removed 4 bases at V and 2 bases at J, with 10 bases between. CDR3 length equals 13 residues. CDR3 residues: CSVVGSYTDTQYF. In DNA form, the CDR3 reads TGCAGCGTTGTCGGGAGCTACACAGATACGCAGTATTTT.

The sample holds a few counts of this clone. The chain combines TRBV30 with TRBJ1-6; D possibly corresponds to TRBD1 (5 bases). V was trimmed by 1 base and J by 6 bases, leaving 10 bases between them. Germline V CDR1 and CDR2: GTSNPN, SVGIG (reference sequence). The length of the CDR3 is 14 residues. The CDR3: CAWSEGAGNSPLHF. CDR3 sequence (DNA): TGTGCCTGGAGTGAAGGGGCCGGTAATTCACCCCTCCACTTT.

The genes are TRBV7-2 and TRBJ2-6; D ambiguous. The length of the CDR3 is 19 residues. V was pared by 1 base and J by 0 bases, with 16 bases between. From germline, CDR1 is SGHTA and CDR2 FQGNSA. The CDR3 sequence is CASSLVVLGVYSGANVLTF. The CDR3 DNA reads TGTGCCAGCAGCTTAGTAGTATTGGGCGTCTACTCTGGGGCCAACGTCCTGACTTTC.

For this clone: The same CDR3 arises from other DNA sequences in this sample as well. The gene calls are TRBV6-1 and TRBJ2-5; 8 bases fit TRBD2. The CDR3 has 13 residues. CDR1 MNHNS and CDR2 SASEGT come from the germline V gene. V was clipped by 9 bases and J by 2 bases; unmatched bases: 5. CDR3 coding DNA: TGTGCCAGTGCTCGGGGGGGGCAAGAGACCCAGTACTTC. It yields the protein CASARGGQETQYF.

In DNA form, the CDR3 reads TGTGCCTGTGAAACAGGGGATTCCTACGAGCAGTACTTC. Translation gives CACETGDSYEQYF. The J gene is TRBJ2-7, the V gene TRBV30; 7 bases agree with TRBD1. The ends lost 6 bases at V and 1 base at J; junction bases unmatched: 6. The CDR3 is 13 residues long. The germline V gene encodes CDR1 GTSNPN and CDR2 SVGIG (reference sequence).

The V gene is TRBV27, the J gene TRBJ1-1, with D unclear. Trimming cost V 6 bases and J 0 bases, with 8 bases left between them. CDR3 length equals 13 residues. The germline V gene encodes CDR1 MNHEY and CDR2 SMNVEV (reference sequence). CDR3: CASSQILNTEAFF. CDR3 sequence (DNA): TGTGCCAGCAGCCAGATTCTGAACACTGAAGCTTTCTTT.

This chain links TRBV19 with TRBJ1-4; 9 positions match TRBD1. The ends lost 7 bases at V and 6 bases at J; junction bases unmatched: 9. The CDR3 length is 15 residues. In germline, CDR1 is LNHDA, CDR2 SQIVND (reference sequence). CDR3 bases: TGTGCCAGTACCCCCGGAACAGGGGGCGATGAAAAACTGTTTTTT. Its translation is CASTPGTGGDEKLFF.

The chain uses TRBV27 and TRBJ1-2; weak D call: TRBD1 (5 bases). V was pared by 6 bases and J by 0 bases, with 14 bases between. The CDR3 has 15 amino acids. Germline-derived CDR1 and CDR2 are MNHEY and SMNVEV (reference sequence). Written as DNA, the CDR3 is TGTGCCAGCAGCTTCGGGGAGGGGCCTAACTATGGCTACACCTTC. Amino acid sequence: CASSFGEGPNYGYTF.

The V and J genes are TRBV4-1 and TRBJ2-7; TRBD1 agrees at 10 bases. The CDR3 has 18 residues. Trimming at V came to 3 bases and at J to 2 bases, leaving 13 bases not matched to a gene. Germline values: CDR1 MGHRA, CDR2 YSYEKL. The CDR3 spells CASSHPLGGQGSTYEQYF. The DNA of the CDR3 is TGCGCCAGCAGCCACCCTCTTGGGGGACAGGGGAGTACCTACGAGCAGTACTTC.

The rearrangement uses TRBV28 and TRBJ2-1; maybe TRBD2 (5 bases). This CDR3 comprises 14 residues. Germline V gene sequence: CDR1 MDHEN, CDR2 SYDVKM. V was trimmed by 5 bases and J by 7 bases, leaving 15 bases between them. CDR3 nucleotides: TGTGCCAGCAGTCCCCCTCCTAGCTGGAATGAGCAGTTCTTC. Its protein is CASSPPPSWNEQFF.

Turning to this clone: Compared with germline, one end of the junction differs, possibly owing to a read error. This chain uses TRBV19 with TRBJ2-4, with TRBD2 identical over 12 bases. The CDR3 consists of 14 residues. Germline CDR1 LNHDA, CDR2 SQIVND (reference sequence). The CDR3 DNA is TGCTCCACCCGCCTAGCGGGAGGGGAAAACATTCAGTACTTC. Translation: CSTRLAGGENIQYF.

The chain carries TRBV30 and TRBJ1-5, with D tentatively TRBD1 (5 bases). V was pared by 8 bases and J by 0 bases, with 14 bases between. Germline assignment: CDR1 GTSNPN and CDR2 SVGIG (reference sequence). The CDR3 consists of 14 residues. The CDR3 DNA reads TGTGCCACGGGGGTACAGGATAGCAATCAGCCCCAGCATTTT. Its protein is CATGVQDSNQPQHF.

The chain uses TRBV10-1 and TRBJ2-7, with TRBD1 matching 8 bases. Germline CDR1 and CDR2: WNHNN and SYGVQD (reference sequence). V was clipped by 3 bases and J by 4 bases; unmatched bases: 8. CDR3 length: 15 residues. The CDR3 region has the DNA TGCGCCAGCAGTGACCAAGGACAGGGAGTGTACGAGCAGTACTTC. Its translation: CASSDQGQGVYEQYF.

The rearrangement joins TRBV28 to TRBJ1-1, with a possible D match to TRBD1 (6 bases). The CDR3 contains 18 residues. Germline CDR1 reads MDHEN; CDR2 reads SYDVKM. The V and J ends lost 6 bases and 1 base respectively, with 24 bases between them. CDR3 in amino acids: CASRADAWQGIANTEAFF. The CDR3 region has the DNA TGTGCCAGCAGAGCAGATGCTTGGCAGGGGATCGCGAACACTGAAGCTTTCTTT.

The V call is TRBV19, the J call TRBJ2-3, with D tentatively TRBD2 (5 bases). The germline V gene has CDR1 LNHDA and CDR2 SQIVND (reference sequence). With 9 bases removed from V and 4 bases from J, the gap between germline ends came to 11 bases. CDR3 length: 12 residues. In DNA form, the CDR3 reads TGTGCCAGCAGAACTAGTGCAGATACGCAGTATTTT. It codes for CASRTSADTQYF. Combining the CDR3 with reference TRBV19 and TRBJ2-3 gives the whole variable domain DGGITQSPKYLFRKEGQNVTLSCEQNLNHDAMYWYRQDPGQGLRLIYYSQIVNDFQKGDIAEGYSVSREKKESFPLTVTSAQKNPTAFYLCASRTSADTQYFGPGTRLTVL.

J is TRBJ2-1 and V is TRBV4-2; 13 nucleotides line up with TRBD2. CDR1 is LGHNA and CDR2 is YNFKEQ in the germline V gene. V lost 3 bases, J lost 7 bases, and 9 bases stayed unmatched. There are 17 residues in the CDR3. The CDR3 is CASSHGTSGVGRNEQFF. The CDR3 DNA follows: TGTGCCAGCAGCCATGGGACTAGCGGGGTAGGGAGAAATGAGCAGTTCTTC.

The J gene is TRBJ2-3, the V gene TRBV28; D is ambiguous. Trimming took 3 bases from V and 6 from J, leaving 10 bases between them. The germline V gene encodes CDR1 MDHEN and CDR2 SYDVKM. The CDR3 has 13 amino acids. The CDR3 DNA follows: TGTGCCAGCAGTTTGCCTAGTCGGGATACGCAGTATTTT. It codes for CASSLPSRDTQYF. The full variable domain, its missing parts supplied by reference TRBV28 and TRBJ2-3, is DVKVTQSSRYLVKRTGEKVFLECVQDMDHENMFWYRQDPGLGLRLIYFSYDVKMKEKGDIPEGYSVSREKKERFSLILESASTNQTSMYLCASSLPSRDTQYFGPGTRLTVL.

This rearrangement joins TRBV7-9 to TRBJ2-7; no firm D call. The CDR3 contains 11 residues. Trimming removed 2 bases from V and 7 bases from J, with 6 bases in between. In germline, CDR1 is SEHNR, CDR2 FQNEAQ (reference sequence). The CDR3 bases are TGTGCCAGCAGCTTATCTGAGGAGCAGTACTTC. Translated: CASSLSEEQYF.